This TCR beta chain comes out of a study of T cells in Graves' hyperthyroidism and ophthalmopathy. The junction had 7 bases not matched to a gene; V was cut back by 3 bases and J by 4 bases. CDR1 SGHRS and CDR2 YFSETQ come from the germline V gene. This CDR3 spans 15 amino acids. The CDR3 regions of TCR beta were amplified from RNA transcripts. HTBI primers were used for first-round RT-PCR of the TCR CDR3. TCRdb re-derived calls from the multiplex PCR reads in MiXCR, one entry per CDR3 protein. This sample has 410,000 or so distinct CDR3 sequences, with approximately 15% found just once. This receptor was obtained from a man younger than 35 with Graves' ophthalmopathy. Source material: blood. The V call is TRBV5-1, the J call TRBJ2-7, with TRBD2 identical over 10 bases. This chain's CDR3 is CASSSTSGPFYEQYF. CDR3 bases: TGCGCCAGCAGCTCGACTAGCGGGCCCTTTTACGAGCAGTACTTC.